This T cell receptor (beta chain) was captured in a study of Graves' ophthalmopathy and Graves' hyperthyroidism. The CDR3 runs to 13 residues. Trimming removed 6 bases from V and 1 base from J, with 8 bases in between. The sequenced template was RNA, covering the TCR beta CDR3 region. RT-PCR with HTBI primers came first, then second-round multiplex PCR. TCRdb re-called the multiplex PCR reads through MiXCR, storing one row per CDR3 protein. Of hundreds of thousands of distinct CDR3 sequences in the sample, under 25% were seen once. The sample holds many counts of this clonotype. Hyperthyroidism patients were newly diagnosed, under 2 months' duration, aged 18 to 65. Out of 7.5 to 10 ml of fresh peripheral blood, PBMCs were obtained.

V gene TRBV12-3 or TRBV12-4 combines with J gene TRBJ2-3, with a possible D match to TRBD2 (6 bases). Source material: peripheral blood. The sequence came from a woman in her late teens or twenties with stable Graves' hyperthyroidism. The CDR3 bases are TGTGCCAGCAGCCCGGGGGGCACAGATACGCAGTATTTT. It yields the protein CASSPGGTDTQYF.